These 4 T cell receptor beta chains came from one sample sequenced in a study of CD8 T cells in ankylosing spondylitis. MiXCR, applied by TCRdb to the 5' RACE reads, yields one record per CDR3 protein. The table records 350,000 to 450,000 distinct CDR3 sequences, more than 20% of them present only once. Sequencing input: blood, either unsorted or a sorted T cell fraction (not recorded which). The receptors derive from a male donor with ankylosing spondylitis or in good health (not recorded which).

The chain uses TRBV6-5 and TRBJ2-7, with TRBD2 identical over 11 bases. CDR3 length: 15 residues. CDR1 is MNHEY and CDR2 is SVGAGI in the germline V gene. V dropped 1 base and J dropped 4; count of bases not matched to a gene: 3. This chain's CDR3 is CASSYFGTSGYEQYF. The CDR3 DNA reads as TGTGCCAGCAGTTACTTCGGGACTAGCGGTTACGAGCAGTACTTC.

The genes are TRBV3-1 and TRBJ2-3; D gene uncertain. Germline V CDR1 and CDR2: LGHDT, YNNKEL (reference sequence). The CDR3 runs to 12 residues. The V and J ends lost 4 bases and 2 bases respectively, with 4 bases between them. The CDR3 loop is CASSRYTDTQYF. CDR3 coding DNA: TGTGCCAGCAGCCGCTACACAGATACGCAGTATTTT.

The CDR3 coding sequence is TGTGCCAGCAGCTTCGGGGGTCTTAGCACAGATACGCAGTATTTT. Amino acids: CASSFGGLSTDTQYF. J is TRBJ2-3 and V is TRBV11-2; TRBD2 is a possible D gene (6 bases). The CDR3 length is 15 residues. Trimming removed 3 bases at V and 0 bases at J, with 10 bases between. Germline V lookup: CDR1 SGHAT, CDR2 FQNNGV.

This clonotype was picked up a small number of times. The chain uses TRBV7-2 and TRBJ2-7; D unclear. V was clipped by 1 base and J by 2 bases, with 9 bases between them. CDR3 length: 14 amino acids. The germline CDR1 and CDR2 sequences are SGHTA and FQGNSA. In DNA form, the CDR3 reads TGTGCCAGCAGCTTAGTTCGATCGGCCTACGAGCAGTACTTC. It specifies CASSLVRSAYEQYF.